Ten or more counts support the clone carrying this T cell receptor (beta chain). This entry comes from a study of regulatory T cells in long-lasting Graves disease. Researchers made TCR beta libraries by using iRepertoire HTBI primers and running Arm-PCR on CDR3 regions. TCRdb reprocessed the multiplex PCR reads with MiXCR, giving one entry per CDR3 protein. Of hundreds of thousands of distinct CDR3 sequences in the sample, 9.5% to 15% were seen once. The CDR3 length is 15 residues. Germline V gene lookup returns CDR1 LNHDA and CDR2 SQIVND (reference sequence). Trimming at V came to 1 base and at J to 2 bases, leaving 2 bases not matched to a gene. Stated time point: newly diagnosed GD, antithyroid drugs for less than 3 months. The TCR library used RNA extracted from PBMCs. Another study also made use of these data, one on T cells in Graves' hyperthyroidism and ophthalmopathy.

Sequenced material: peripheral blood mononuclear cells (PBMCs), taken at new diagnosis, from a patient treated with antithyroid drugs. The receptor's source is a woman in her twenties or thirties with Graves disease. The rearrangement joins TRBV19 to TRBJ2-5, with TRBD2 matching over 9 bases. For the CDR3, the DNA is TGTGCCAGTAGTATAGGCGGACTAGCGCAAGAGACCCAGTACTTC. This encodes CASSIGGLAQETQYF. The entire variable domain, with the rest obtained from reference TRBV19 and TRBJ2-5, is as follows: DGGITQSPKYLFRKEGQNVTLSCEQNLNHDAMYWYRQDPGQGLRLIYYSQIVNDFQKGDIAEGYSVSREKKESFPLTVTSAQKNPTAFYLCASSIGGLAQETQYFGPGTRLLVL.